These 8 T cell receptor beta chains were all obtained from the same sample, sequenced in a study of T-cell reconstitution after alpha-beta-depleted transplantation in children. A TCRbeta library incorporating unique molecular identifiers was prepared. Each CDR3 protein gets one entry after TCRdb re-called the PCR reads with MiXCR. The sample carries about 400,000 distinct CDR3 sequences, 20% recorded once. The sequences come from PBMCs from the stem cell graft donor, collected from the stem cell graft. Receptor source: a human donor who donated a stem cell graft to a child with acute myeloid leukemia.

The chain recombines TRBV5-1 with TRBJ2-3; possible D gene TRBD1, 6 bases. The CDR3 extends over 13 amino acids. CDR1 SGHRS and CDR2 YFSETQ come from the germline V gene. V gave up 3 bases and J gave up 5 bases, with 10 bases separating them. The CDR3 loop reads CASSWDNEDTQYF. CDR3 DNA sequence: TGCGCCAGCAGCTGGGACAACGAAGATACGCAGTATTTT. The full variable domain, rest sourced from reference TRBV5-1 and TRBJ2-3, is KAGVTQTPRYLIKTRGQQVTLSCSPISGHRSVSWYQQTPGQGLQFLFEYFSETQRNKGNFPGRFSGRQFSNSRSEMNVSTLELGDSALYLCASSWDNEDTQYFGPGTRLTVL.

This clonotype was counted a few times. The gene calls are TRBV6-5 and TRBJ2-3; TRBD2 matches 10 bases. The CDR3 has 17 residues. V lost 2 bases to trimming and J lost 3 bases; unmatched junction nucleotides: 8. CDR1 MNHEY and CDR2 SVGAGI come from the germline V gene. The CDR3 protein is CASSYPTLAGVTDTQYF. CDR3 nucleotide sequence: TGTGCCAGCAGTTACCCGACGCTAGCGGGAGTAACAGATACGCAGTATTTT.

In this sample, this clonotype turned up a few times. The chain is built from TRBV5-1 and TRBJ2-2, with D uncertain. The germline V and J ends were trimmed by 1 base and 7 bases, with 8 bases remaining between them. Per germline, CDR1 SGHRS and CDR2 YFSETQ. The CDR3 is made up of 13 amino acids. The CDR3 region is CASSLYRNGELFF. CDR3 bases: TGCGCCAGCAGCTTGTATAGGAACGGGGAGCTGTTTTTT.

This sequence joins TRBV5-1 and TRBJ2-4; no clear D. The CDR3 spans 16 residues. Germline V CDR1 and CDR2: SGHRS, YFSETQ. V was clipped by 4 bases and J by 6 bases, with 20 bases between them. In nucleotides, the CDR3 is TGCGCCAGCAGCCCAGAGGTGGCACAAAGCCGAAACATTCAGTACTTC. Translating it yields CASSPEVAQSRNIQYF.

The V and J genes are TRBV29-1 and TRBJ2-3; D remains ambiguous. Germline V gives CDR1 SQVTM, CDR2 ANQGSEA. V lost 8 bases to trimming and J lost 6 bases, with 12 bases between them. There are 11 residues in the CDR3. CDR3 loop: CSSGESDTQYF. CDR3 bases: TGCAGCTCGGGTGAATCGGATACGCAGTATTTT.

This clonotype was picked up many times. The chain links TRBV24-1 to TRBJ2-1; the D gene is possibly TRBD2 (5 bases). V lost 4 bases and J 5 bases, leaving 8 bases between the germline ends. Germline loops: CDR1 KGHDR, CDR2 SFDVKD. This CDR3 contains 13 residues. The CDR3 sequence: CATSEVAHNEQFF. Here the CDR3 DNA reads TGTGCCACCAGTGAGGTAGCGCACAATGAGCAGTTCTTC.

The chain carries TRBV15 and TRBJ2-7; D not resolved. The ends were cut back, 5 bases at V and 3 bases at J, with 5 bases in the middle. The CDR3 is made up of 11 amino acids. CDR1 is LNHNV and CDR2 is YYDKDF in the germline V gene (reference sequence). The CDR3 sequence: CATSENYEQYF. DNA for the CDR3: TGTGCCACCAGCGAAAACTACGAGCAGTACTTC.

This clonotype was picked up a small number of times. The chain recombines TRBV7-2 with TRBJ2-7, with 7 bases matching TRBD2. The CDR3 totals 14 residues. Germline V gene lookup returns CDR1 SGHTA and CDR2 FQGNSA. V dropped 1 base and J dropped 6; count of bases not matched to a gene: 6. CDR3 sequence (DNA): TGTGCCAGCAGCTTAGGCCCGGGACTATCCGAGCAGTACTTC. Its translation is CASSLGPGLSEQYF.